Listed below are T cell receptor beta chains from one sample, sequenced in a study of blood T cell repertoires in COVID-19. The data were produced by immunoSEQ multiplex PCR, yet TCRdb's version contains in-frame clones alone and is incomplete. The sample contains approximately 140,000 clones, around 91% of which appear only once. Sequenced material: peripheral blood. The source of these receptors is a young man with COVID-19, enrolled during active disease. The CDR3 runs from the conserved cysteine through the conserved F or W. D genes are given only for firm matches. Size tells how often a clone was seen (once, few, many) or the class of an expanded clone, and some rows leave it out.

. | TRBJ1-1 | . | TRBV13 | TGTGCCAGCAGCCCTCGCGACCTCCACAGGACCACTGAAGCTTTCTTT | CASSPRDLHRTTEAFF
TRBD1 | TRBJ2-1 | . | TRBV28 | TGTGCCAGCAGTTCCCGACAGGGTACCTACAATGAGCAGTTCTTC | CASSSRQGTYNEQFF
. | TRBJ2-3 | . | TRBV27 | TGTGCCAGCAGTTTAGGGCAGCTCACAGATACGCAGTATTTT | CASSLGQLTDTQYF
. | TRBJ1-3 | . | TRBV7-2 | TGTGCCAGCAGCTTGGGGGGATCCAGAAACACCATATATTTT | CASSLGGSRNTIYF
TRBD1 | TRBJ1-2 | . | TRBV29-1 | TGCAGCGTTGAGGAGGGGGCGGGTGGCTACACCTTC | CSVEEGAGGYTF
. | TRBJ2-2 | . | TRBV12-3/TRBV12-4 | TGTGCCAGCAGCTCGAACTCCGGGGAGCTGTTTTTT | CASSSNSGELFF
TRBD2 | TRBJ2-1 | . | TRBV24-1 | TGTGCCACCAGTGACCGGACTAGCGGGATCGCAAATGAGCAGTTCTTC | CATSDRTSGIANEQFF
. | TRBJ1-5 | . | TRBV15 | TGTGCCACCAGCACAGGACAGTCGTATAGCAATCAGCCCCAGCATTTT | CATSTGQSYSNQPQHF
TRBD1 | TRBJ2-4 | . | TRBV15 | TGTGCCACCAGCAGATCTACAGGGGACAACATTCAGTACTTC | CATSRSTGDNIQYF
. | TRBJ1-1 | . | TRBV7-2 | TGTGCCAGCACCCCACAGGGGAACACTGAAGCTTTCTTT | CASTPQGNTEAFF
TRBD2 | TRBJ2-5 | once | TRBV5-5 | TGTGCCAGCAGTTTCGGGGTAGCGGGAGTCGGGGAGACCCAGTACTTC | CASSFGVAGVGETQYF
TRBD1 | TRBJ1-4 | . | TRBV7-9 | TGTGCCAGCAGCCAAGGGACAGGGGGCCTTTCAACTAATGAAAAACTGCTTTTT | CASSQGTGGLSTNEKLLF
TRBD1 | TRBJ1-1 | . | TRBV2 | TGTGCCGGCTGGGACAGGGCCACTGAAGCTTTCTTT | CAGWDRATEAFF
TRBD2 | TRBJ2-1 | . | TRBV28 | TGTGCCAGCAGTTTATTGGGACTAGACAATGAGCAGTTCTTC | CASSLLGLDNEQFF
. | TRBJ1-1 | . | TRBV13 | TGTGCCAGCAGCTTAGGCGGGGTAACAGGGAGCGCTGAAGCTTTCTTT | CASSLGGVTGSAEAFF
. | TRBJ1-1 | . | TRBV6-6 | TGTGCCAGCAGTTACCCGGCGGGGGGCGTGAACACTGAAGCTTTCTTT | CASSYPAGGVNTEAFF
TRBD1 | TRBJ1-5 | few | TRBV6-5 | TGTGCCAGCAGTTCCTGGGACAGGTCCAATCAGCCCCAGCATTTT | CASSSWDRSNQPQHF
. | TRBJ2-7 | once | TRBV6-2/TRBV6-3 | TGTGCCAGCAGTTACACTAGCAGCTCCTACGAGCAGTACTTC | CASSYTSSSYEQYF
. | TRBJ2-7 | . | TRBV6-2/TRBV6-3 | TGTGCCAGCAGTTACTCGGGAAGGGGGGAGCAGTACTTC | CASSYSGRGEQYF
. | TRBJ1-2 | once | TRBV5-1 | TGCGCCAGCAGCTGGTTAAATAGGGGCCCCTATGGCTACACCTTC | CASSWLNRGPYGYTF
TRBD2 | TRBJ2-2 | . | TRBV6-7 | TGTGCCAGCCCCCCGGGACTAGTAATGGGAAACACCGGGGAGCTGTTTTTT | CASPPGLVMGNTGELFF
. | TRBJ2-7 | . | TRBV6-2/TRBV6-3 | TGTGCCAGCAGTTACTGGCGGGGACCGCGAGCCTACGAGCAGTACTTC | CASSYWRGPRAYEQYF
. | TRBJ2-7 | . | TRBV28 | TGTGCCAGTACCCTTCGACAGCGCTCCTACGAGCAGTACTTC | CASTLRQRSYEQYF
. | TRBJ1-3 | . | TRBV2 | TGTGCCAGCAGTGAGGCCGGGTTCTCTGGAAACACCATATATTTT | CASSEAGFSGNTIYF
. | TRBJ1-3 | . | TRBV5-6 | TGTGCCAGCAGCTTGGGCAGGTCCGAAAACACCATATATTTT | CASSLGRSENTIYF
. | TRBJ2-1 | . | TRBV9 | TGTGCCAGCAGCGTAGCGGGTTCGGGGACTCAAGCCTACAATGAGCAGTTCTTC | CASSVAGSGTQAYNEQFF
TRBD1 | TRBJ1-2 | once | TRBV4-3 | TGCGCCAGCAGCCAAGCCCCCCGGACAGGGGGCTATGGCTACACCTTC | CASSQAPRTGGYGYTF
TRBD2 | TRBJ2-7 | . | TRBV5-4 | TGTGCCAGCAGCTTAAGGACGGGAGGGCTCGAGCAGTACTTC | CASSLRTGGLEQYF
. | TRBJ2-2 | . | TRBV27 | TGTGCCAGCAGTGTGAGAGGGCGGGCCGCCGGGGAGCTGTTTTTT | CASSVRGRAAGELFF
. | TRBJ2-3 | once | TRBV4-1 | TGCGCCAGCAGCCAAGGGCAGGCTCAAAGTACAGATACGCAGTATTTT | CASSQGQAQSTDTQYF
TRBD1 | TRBJ1-1 | . | TRBV28 | TGTGCCAGCAGTCCTAGGGACAGGGGTAGGTACACTGAAGCTTTCTTT | CASSPRDRGRYTEAFF
. | TRBJ2-5 | . | TRBV4-3 | TGCGCCAGCAGCCAAGACGTAGCGGCCCAAGAGACCCAGTACTTC | CASSQDVAAQETQYF
. | TRBJ2-5 | . | TRBV20-1 | TGCAGTGCACGGTTTCAAGAGACCCAGTACTTC | CSARFQETQYF
TRBD1 | TRBJ2-7 | . | TRBV14 | TGTGCCAGCAGCCAATACAGGGGGACGCGAGTCGAGCAGTACTTC | CASSQYRGTRVEQYF
. | TRBJ2-5 | . | TRBV7-9 | TGTGCCAGCAGCTTTTCAGGGGCCGGACAAGAGACCCAGTACTTC | CASSFSGAGQETQYF
TRBD1 | TRBJ2-2 | . | TRBV11-2 | TGTGCCAGCAGCTTAGGAGGTGGGGACAGGCCTGGCACCGGGGAGCTGTTTTTT | CASSLGGGDRPGTGELFF
. | TRBJ2-2 | . | TRBV30 | TGTGCCTGGAGTCTACTAGCAGGCACCGGGGAGCTGTTTTTT | CAWSLLAGTGELFF
TRBD1 | TRBJ1-5 | . | TRBV5-5 | TGTGCCAGCAGCCCTGAGGGACAGGCCAATCAGCCCCAGCATTTT | CASSPEGQANQPQHF
. | TRBJ1-1 | once | TRBV10-2 | TGCGCCAGCAGGGACACCATGAACACTGAAGCTTTCTTT | CASRDTMNTEAFF
TRBD1 | TRBJ1-1 | . | TRBV5-6 | TGTGCCAGCAGCTGGGGGACAGGGGGCGGGTTTTGGACTGAAGCTTTCTTT | CASSWGTGGGFWTEAFF
. | TRBJ1-1 | . | TRBV7-9 | TGTGCCAGCAGCCCTCCGACAGGTCACTACACTGAAGCTTTCTTT | CASSPPTGHYTEAFF
TRBD1 | TRBJ2-2 | few | TRBV7-9 | TGTGCCAGCAGAACCATGACAGGGACGAACACCGGGGAGCTGTTTTTT | CASRTMTGTNTGELFF
TRBD1 | TRBJ1-2 | few | TRBV5-4 | TGTGCCAGCAGCGTAAACAGGGGAAGAGAAGGCTACACCTTC | CASSVNRGREGYTF
TRBD1 | TRBJ2-5 | . | TRBV6-1 | TGTGCCAGCAGTGCCGTATCGGGGGGACAGGGGGTACAAGAGACCCAGTACTTC | CASSAVSGGQGVQETQYF
TRBD1 | TRBJ2-7 | . | TRBV11-2 | TGTGCCAGCACCTGGACAGGGGGGGTATACGAGCAGTACTTC | CASTWTGGVYEQYF
TRBD2 | TRBJ2-7 | . | TRBV7-2 | TGTGCCAGCAGCTACCCCACGGGACTAGCCTACGAGCAGTACTTC | CASSYPTGLAYEQYF